This T cell receptor (beta chain) emerged from a study of cytomegalovirus exposure and HLA in healthy donors. About the research overall: An early release of data contained 75 million to 90 million unique TCRs, which came from HLA-typed donors.

This clone was found a few times. Antigen unknown. The PCR made use of 60 Vbeta and 13 Jbeta primers. In the authors' methods: It was a later analysis that counted about 80 million unique TCR beta chains, of which 8.5 million to 12 million were shared. Only in-frame clones appear in the TCRdb table, and some are missing; sequencing was by immunoSEQ multiplex PCR. V, J and clone size derive from that table, while D and trimming were established from the DNA sequence. The sample includes roughly 220,000 clones, roughly 80% seen only once; the top ten take about 2.6%. Study-level findings and limits: Most subjects' HLA-A and HLA-B alleles were reportedly predicted from TCR beta sequences.

The V and J ends lost 5 bases and 4 bases respectively, with 11 bases between them. The CDR3 runs 12 residues. Germline V lookup: CDR1 GTSNPN, CDR2 SVGIG (reference sequence). Sequencing was done on a sample of PBMCs. The TCR sequence derives from a woman aged 40 to 50 in good health and CMV-seronegative. This sequence joins TRBV30 and TRBJ2-5, with D possibly matching TRBD2 (5 bases). The CDR3 spells CAWEEGSETQYF. In DNA, the CDR3 is TGTGCCTGGGAAGAGGGATCAGAGACCCAGTACTTC.